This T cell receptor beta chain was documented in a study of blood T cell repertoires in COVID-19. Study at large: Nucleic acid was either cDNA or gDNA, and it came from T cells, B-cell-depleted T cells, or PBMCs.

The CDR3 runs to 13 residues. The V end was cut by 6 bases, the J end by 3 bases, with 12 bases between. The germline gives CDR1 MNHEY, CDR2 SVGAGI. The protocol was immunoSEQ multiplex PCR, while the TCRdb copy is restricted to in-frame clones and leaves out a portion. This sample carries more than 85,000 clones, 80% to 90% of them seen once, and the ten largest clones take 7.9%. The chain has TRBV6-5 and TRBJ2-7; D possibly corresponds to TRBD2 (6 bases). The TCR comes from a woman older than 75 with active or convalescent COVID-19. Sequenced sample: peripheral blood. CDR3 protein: CASSQLAVYEQYF. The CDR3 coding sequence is TGTGCCAGCAGCCAGTTAGCGGTCTACGAGCAGTACTTC.